What follows are 8 T cell receptor beta chains derived from one specimen sequenced in a study of blood T cell repertoires in COVID-19. Profiling relied on immunoSEQ multiplex PCR, and the TCRdb table lists in-frame clones only, not all of them. This table holds a few hundred thousand clones, 85% found once. Material for sequencing was peripheral blood. The receptors derive from a woman aged 18-35 years with acute or convalescent COVID-19.

The chain carries TRBV2 and TRBJ2-1, with TRBD1 matching 9 bases. Germline V gives CDR1 SNHLY, CDR2 FYNNEI. This CDR3 spans 13 amino acids. V lost 4 bases to trimming and J lost 9 bases; unmatched junction nucleotides: 4. The CDR3 spells CASSGDRGIEQFF. In DNA, the CDR3 is TGTGCCAGCAGTGGAGACAGGGGGATTGAGCAGTTCTTC.

The chain links TRBV28 to TRBJ1-6, with TRBD1 matching 11 bases. The CDR3 loop spans 14 amino acids. The germline V gene has CDR1 MDHEN and CDR2 SYDVKM. J was trimmed by 9 bases and V by 6 bases; bases with no gene match: 4. DNA of the CDR3: TGTGCCAGCAGCGACGGGACAGGGGGTTCACCCCTCCACTTT. Its translation: CASSDGTGGSPLHF.

The rearrangement uses TRBV7-9 and TRBJ2-7; tentatively, D is TRBD2 (6 bases). CDR1 SEHNR and CDR2 FQNEAQ come from the germline V gene (reference sequence). This CDR3 has 15 residues. Trimming left V 5 bases short and J 1 base short, with 15 bases between. CDR3 in DNA: TGTGCCAGCAGCGACGGGACTGTCGCTTCCTACGAGCAGTACTTC. This translates into CASSDGTVASYEQYF.

This clone was found a few times. The rearrangement joins TRBV27 to TRBJ2-3; unclear D gene. The germline CDR1 and CDR2 sequences are MNHEY and SMNVEV (reference sequence). CDR3 length equals 13 residues. V was pared by 5 bases and J by 5 bases, with 11 bases between. The DNA for the CDR3 is TGTGCCAGCAGTCCCTACCCAGGAGATACGCAGTATTTT. Its translation: CASSPYPGDTQYF.

The chain employs TRBV9 and TRBJ2-2; TRBD1 is a possible D gene (6 bases). The CDR3 has 15 amino acids. V lost 0 bases to trimming and J lost 7 bases, with 13 bases between them. CDR1 SGDLS and CDR2 YYNGEE come from the germline V gene. The CDR3 sequence is CASSVGRGHIGELFF. CDR3 bases: TGTGCCAGCAGCGTAGGCAGGGGTCATATCGGGGAGCTGTTTTTT.

This chain links TRBV30 with TRBJ2-7; no reliable D call. Looked up from germline, CDR1 is GTSNPN and CDR2 is SVGIG (reference sequence). CDR3 length: 12 amino acids. The V end was cut by 0 bases, the J end by 2 bases, with 5 bases between. The chain's CDR3 is CAWSVTAYEQYF. DNA for the CDR3: TGTGCCTGGAGTGTTACAGCCTACGAGCAGTACTTC.

This chain links TRBV7-9 with TRBJ1-1, with D possibly matching TRBD1 (6 bases). V lost 7 bases and J 8 bases, leaving 11 bases between the germline ends. The CDR3 extends over 11 amino acids. CDR1 and CDR2 from the germline V gene are SEHNR and FQNEAQ (reference sequence). The CDR3 here is CASTPGQEAFF. As DNA, the CDR3 is TGTGCCAGCACCCCGGGACAAGAAGCTTTCTTT.

This clone was seen just once. V gene TRBV29-1 combines with J gene TRBJ1-2, with 7 bases that match TRBD1. The V gene's germline CDR1 is SQVTM and CDR2 ANQGSEA. The CDR3 spans 14 residues. Unmatched junction bases numbered 9, after V lost 6 bases and J lost 2 bases. DNA of the CDR3: TGCAGCGTCATATCGACAGGGTCCAACTATGGCTACACCTTC. Amino acids: CSVISTGSNYGYTF. The full variable domain, with the rest looked up from reference TRBV29-1 and TRBJ1-2, is SAVISQKPSRDICQRGTSLTIQCQVDSQVTMMFWYRQQPGQSLTLIATANQGSEATYESGFVIDKFPISRPNLTFSTLTVSNMSPEDSSIYLCSVISTGSNYGYTFGSGTRLTVV.